These 24 T cell receptor beta chains share one sample of origin, sequenced in a study of cytomegalovirus exposure and HLA in healthy donors. Use of 60 Vbeta and 13 Jbeta primers characterized the PCR. Using immunoSEQ multiplex PCR, the repertoire was profiled, and TCRdb retains in-frame clones only, with some absent. Among 150,000 or so clones listed, roughly 70% were seen once. The material sequenced was PBMCs. These receptors came from a woman aged 55-75 years in good health and CMV-seropositive.

The chain employs TRBV5-5 and TRBJ2-7; weak D call: TRBD1 (5 bases). Germline CDR1 is SGHKS and CDR2 is YYEKEE (reference sequence). The V gene lost 5 bases and the J gene lost 7 bases, with 13 bases spanning the gap. The CDR3 sequence is 12 residues long. CDR3 residues: CASSLQVREQYF. CDR3 bases: TGTGCCAGCAGTCTACAGGTTCGGGAGCAGTACTTC.

This chain joins TRBV4-1 and TRBJ1-1, with D unresolved. Trimming removed 5 bases from V and 0 bases from J, with 10 bases in between. From germline, CDR1 is MGHRA and CDR2 YSYEKL. The CDR3 covers 14 residues. CDR3 loop: CASSSHSMNTEAFF. As DNA, the CDR3 is TGCGCCAGCAGCTCCCACAGCATGAACACTGAAGCTTTCTTT.

The V and J genes are TRBV7-9 and TRBJ2-5, with 10 positions matching TRBD1. V lost 0 bases and J lost 4; bases outside the gene matches: 5. The length of the CDR3 is 16 residues. Germline-derived CDR1 and CDR2 are SEHNR and FQNEAQ (reference sequence). CDR3 in amino acids: CASSLADRGVRETQYF. CDR3 nucleotide sequence: TGTGCCAGCAGCTTAGCGGACAGGGGGGTCCGAGAGACCCAGTACTTC. Full variable domain (rest looked up from reference TRBV7-9 and TRBJ2-5): DTGVSQNPRHKITKRGQNVTFRCDPISEHNRLYWYRQTLGQGPEFLTYFQNEAQLEKSRLLSDRFSAERPKGSFSTLEIQRTEQGDSAMYLCASSLADRGVRETQYFGPGTRLLVL.

The V call is TRBV4-1, the J call TRBJ2-2; the match to TRBD2 covers 8 bases. The CDR3 consists of 18 residues. Germline V CDR1 and CDR2: MGHRA, YSYEKL. Trimming at V came to 0 bases and at J to 0 bases, leaving 6 bases not matched to a gene. The CDR3 bases are TGCGCCAGCAGCCAAGAACCCTTAGCGGGACCGAACACCGGGGAGCTGTTTTTT. Translating it yields CASSQEPLAGPNTGELFF.

This sequence joins TRBV7-9 and TRBJ2-7, with a weak D call TRBD2 (7 bases). Germline V gene lookup returns CDR1 SEHNR and CDR2 FQNEAQ (reference sequence). With 5 bases removed from V and 2 bases from J, the gap between germline ends came to 16 bases. The CDR3 is made up of 15 amino acids. The CDR3 region has the DNA TGTGCCAGCAGCCCTAGGGGGGGGGCGGCCTACGAGCAGTACTTC. Translated: CASSPRGGAAYEQYF.

The chain employs TRBV29-1 and TRBJ2-1; D remains ambiguous. The CDR3 has 11 amino acids. V lost 7 bases to trimming and J lost 5 bases, with 9 bases between them. Germline V gene data show CDR1 as SQVTM and CDR2 as ANQGSEA. The CDR3 DNA sequence: TGCAGCGGCAGACTCGACAATGAGCAGTTCTTC. Encoded protein: CSGRLDNEQFF.

In its sample, this clone was seen a few times. The rearrangement links TRBV7-3 to TRBJ1-1; D might be TRBD1 (6 bases). The germline V and J ends were trimmed by 5 bases and 5 bases, with 21 bases remaining between them. This CDR3 is built from 16 residues. Per the germline V gene, CDR1 is SGHTA and CDR2 is FQGTGA. In nucleotides, the CDR3 is TGTGCCAGCAGCGGATATTACAGGGTGGGTACGACTGAAGCTTTCTTT. It specifies CASSGYYRVGTTEAFF. The complete variable domain, with remaining parts taken from reference TRBV7-3 and TRBJ1-1, reads GAGVSQTPSNKVTEKGKYVELRCDPISGHTALYWYRQSLGQGPEFLIYFQGTGAADDSGLPNDRFFAVRPEGSVSTLKIQRTERGDSAVYLCASSGYYRVGTTEAFFGQGTRLTVV.

The chain has TRBV27 and TRBJ2-3, with D tentatively TRBD1 (6 bases). Looked up from germline, CDR1 is MNHEY and CDR2 is SMNVEV (reference sequence). This CDR3 spans 12 amino acids. Trimming left V 8 bases short and J 5 bases short, with 11 bases between. The CDR3 here is CASPTGIDTQYF. Written as DNA, the CDR3 is TGTGCCAGCCCTACAGGGATAGATACGCAGTATTTT.

This rearrangement joins TRBV6-6 to TRBJ2-7; D perhaps matches TRBD2 (6 bases). Trimming stripped 2 bases from V and 3 bases from J, with 14 bases between. The CDR3 spans 15 residues. From germline, CDR1 is MNHNY and CDR2 SVGAGI (reference sequence). This CDR3 reads CASSYRVAEVYEQYF. The CDR3 region has the DNA TGTGCCAGCAGTTACAGGGTAGCGGAGGTCTACGAGCAGTACTTC.

The V call is TRBV30, the J call TRBJ1-3; 11 bases are a match to TRBD1. The CDR3 consists of 16 residues. With V trimmed by 5 bases and J by 0 bases, 6 bases remained unmatched. Germline CDR1 and CDR2: GTSNPN and SVGIG (reference sequence). CDR3 residues: CAWAPGTGGSGNTIYF. The CDR3 DNA follows: TGTGCCTGGGCCCCCGGGACAGGGGGCTCTGGAAACACCATATATTTT.

The chain uses TRBV10-3 and TRBJ1-1; 8 nucleotides align to TRBD1. The CDR3 spans 19 residues. Germline V lookup: CDR1 ENHRY, CDR2 SYGVKD. Trimming at V came to 3 bases and at J to 0 bases, leaving 15 bases not matched to a gene. The CDR3 DNA is TGTGCCATCAGTGATCCGAGCAAAGGGACAGGCGTGATGAACACTGAAGCTTTCTTT. Its translation is CAISDPSKGTGVMNTEAFF.

The V gene is TRBV7-3, the J gene TRBJ2-3, with TRBD2 identical over 10 bases. Germline V lookup: CDR1 SGHTA, CDR2 FQGTGA. The CDR3 length is 15 residues. Trimming removed 2 bases from V and 3 bases from J; junction bases left unmatched: 2. The CDR3: CASSLQAGGTDTQYF. Here the CDR3 DNA reads TGTGCCAGCAGCTTACAAGCGGGAGGGACAGATACGCAGTATTTT.

The chain recombines TRBV7-9 with TRBJ1-2, with TRBD1 matching 7 bases. V was pared by 5 bases and J by 8 bases, with 14 bases of the junction left unmatched. This CDR3 contains 15 residues. Germline V gene data show CDR1 as SEHNR and CDR2 as FQNEAQ (reference sequence). The CDR3 protein is CASSPDRYPLLGYTF. The CDR3 nucleotides are TGTGCCAGCAGCCCGGACAGGTACCCCCTTTTGGGCTACACCTTC.

J is TRBJ2-5 and V is TRBV5-4, with D hard to call. The CDR3 consists of 16 residues. Germline V lookup: CDR1 SGHNT, CDR2 YYREEE (reference sequence). With 0 bases removed from V and 5 bases from J, the gap between germline ends came to 17 bases. DNA for the CDR3: TGTGCCAGCAGCTTGGAAATCGACCGTGCCGGGGAGACCCAGTACTTC. Amino acids: CASSLEIDRAGETQYF. Looking up the rest from reference TRBV5-4 and TRBJ2-5 gives the full variable domain: ETGVTQSPTHLIKTRGQQVTLRCSSQSGHNTVSWYQQALGQGPQFIFQYYREEENGRGNFPPRFSGLQFPNYSSELNVNALELDDSALYLCASSLEIDRAGETQYFGPGTRLLVL.

The chain has TRBV27 and TRBJ1-5; the match to TRBD1 covers 8 bases. Germline lookup yields CDR1 MNHEY and CDR2 SMNVEV (reference sequence). The CDR3 has 16 residues. V shed 1 base and J 4 bases; nucleotides not matched to a gene: 6. Here the CDR3 reads CASSLYGTGGNQPQHF. The CDR3 nucleotides are TGTGCCAGCAGTTTATACGGTACAGGGGGAAATCAGCCCCAGCATTTT.

The sample holds a few counts of this clone. This chain links TRBV27 with TRBJ1-1; D not certain. Germline lookup yields CDR1 MNHEY and CDR2 SMNVEV (reference sequence). This CDR3 region has 13 residues. V lost 2 bases and J lost 3, with 7 bases in between. As DNA, the CDR3 is TGTGCCAGCAGTTTAGCGGCAGACACTGAAGCTTTCTTT. This gives the protein CASSLAADTEAFF.

The chain couples TRBV19 to TRBJ1-1; 7 bases fit TRBD1. The CDR3 is made up of 15 amino acids. J was trimmed by 2 bases and V by 3 bases; bases with no gene match: 6. Germline V gene data show CDR1 as LNHDA and CDR2 as SQIVND (reference sequence). The CDR3 loop reads CASSMGQPQNTEAFF. CDR3 coding DNA: TGTGCCAGTAGTATGGGACAGCCACAAAACACTGAAGCTTTCTTT.

This rearrangement joins TRBV27 to TRBJ2-7; TRBD1 might be the D (6 bases). The CDR3 contains 13 residues. Trimming took 5 bases from V and 4 from J, leaving 12 bases between them. Germline V gives CDR1 MNHEY, CDR2 SMNVEV (reference sequence). CDR3 bases: TGTGCCAGCAGTCAGGGGACGGAATACGAGCAGTACTTC. This gives the protein CASSQGTEYEQYF.

CDR3 coding DNA: TGTGCCAGCAGCTTGACGGGGGGAAGTAACACTGAAGCTTTCTTT. Its translation is CASSLTGGSNTEAFF. The gene calls are TRBV5-5 and TRBJ1-1; weak D call: TRBD1 (5 bases). This CDR3 comprises 15 residues. Trimming shortened V by 1 base and J by 2 bases, and 12 bases separated the two germline ends. Germline V gene data show CDR1 as SGHKS and CDR2 as YYEKEE (reference sequence).

V and J are TRBV5-1 and TRBJ2-1, with TRBD2 identical over 13 bases. V was clipped by 0 bases and J by 7 bases; unmatched bases: 4. The CDR3 totals 16 residues. Germline assignment: CDR1 SGHRS and CDR2 YFSETQ. The CDR3 region is CASSLELAGGGNEQFF. The CDR3 DNA reads as TGCGCCAGCAGCTTGGAACTAGCGGGAGGGGGGAATGAGCAGTTCTTC. Together with reference TRBV5-1 and TRBJ2-1, the CDR3 gives the full variable domain: KAGVTQTPRYLIKTRGQQVTLSCSPISGHRSVSWYQQTPGQGLQFLFEYFSETQRNKGNFPGRFSGRQFSNSRSEMNVSTLELGDSALYLCASSLELAGGGNEQFFGPGTRLTVL.

This clone was observed a handful of times. The rearrangement uses TRBV6-5 and TRBJ2-5; a weak D match, TRBD2 (6 bases). The CDR3 consists of 13 residues. Deletions cut 6 bases from V and 4 bases from J, with 12 bases between. The germline CDR1 and CDR2 sequences are MNHEY and SVGAGI. The CDR3 spells CASSLLGGETQYF. The CDR3 bases are TGTGCCAGCAGCCTACTGGGGGGAGAGACCCAGTACTTC.

V and J are TRBV28 and TRBJ2-5; 10 bases are shared with TRBD2. The CDR3 extends over 15 amino acids. The germline V gene encodes CDR1 MDHEN and CDR2 SYDVKM. After removal of 4 bases from V and 6 bases from J, the junction contained 8 bases not matched to a gene. CDR3 protein: CASSSEAGGMKTQYF. CDR3 sequence (DNA): TGTGCCAGCAGTTCTGAAGCGGGAGGGATGAAGACCCAGTACTTC.

This clone showed up just a few times. This sequence joins TRBV29-1 and TRBJ1-5, with D perhaps TRBD1 (6 bases). Germline V gene lookup returns CDR1 SQVTM and CDR2 ANQGSEA. The CDR3 has 12 residues. With 5 bases removed from V and 7 bases from J, the gap between germline ends came to 12 bases. The CDR3 bases are TGCAGCGTTAAACAGGGTGAGCAGCCCCAGCATTTT. It is translated as CSVKQGEQPQHF.

The chain links TRBV2 to TRBJ1-3, with TRBD1 matching over 8 bases. The V and J ends lost 6 bases and 0 bases, in that order; junction bases with no gene match: 4. CDR3 length: 15 amino acids. CDR1 is SNHLY and CDR2 is FYNNEI in the germline V gene. The CDR3 DNA sequence: TGTGCCAGCAGCCCCGACAGGGGCTCTGGAAACACCATATATTTT. It yields the protein CASSPDRGSGNTIYF. Full variable domain (rest looked up from reference TRBV2 and TRBJ1-3): EPEVTQTPSHQVTQMGQEVILRCVPISNHLYFYWYRQILGQKVEFLVSFYNNEISEKSEIFDDQFSVERPDGSNFTLKIRSTKLEDSAMYFCASSPDRGSGNTIYFGEGSWLTVV.